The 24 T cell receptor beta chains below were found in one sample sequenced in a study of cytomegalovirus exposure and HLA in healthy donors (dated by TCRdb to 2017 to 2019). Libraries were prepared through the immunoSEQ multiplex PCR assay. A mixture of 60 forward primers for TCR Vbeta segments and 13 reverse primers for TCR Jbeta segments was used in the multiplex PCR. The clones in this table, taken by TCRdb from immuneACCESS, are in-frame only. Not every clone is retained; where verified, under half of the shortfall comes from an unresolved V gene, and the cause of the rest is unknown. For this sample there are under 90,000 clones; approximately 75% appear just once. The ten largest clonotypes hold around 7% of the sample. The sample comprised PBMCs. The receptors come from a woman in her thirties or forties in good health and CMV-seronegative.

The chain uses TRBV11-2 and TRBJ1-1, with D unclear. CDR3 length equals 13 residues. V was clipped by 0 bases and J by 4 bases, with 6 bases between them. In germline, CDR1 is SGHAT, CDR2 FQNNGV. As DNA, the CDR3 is TGTGCCAGCAGCTTAGAGGTAGTCACTGAAGCTTTCTTT. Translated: CASSLEVVTEAFF.

CDR3 sequence (DNA): TGCGCCAGCAGCCACCTGACAGGGAGCTCCTACGAGCAGTACTTC. It is translated as CASSHLTGSSYEQYF. The rearrangement uses TRBV4-1 and TRBJ2-7; 7 bases match TRBD1. The germline CDR1 and CDR2 sequences are MGHRA and YSYEKL. The V and J ends lost 3 bases and 0 bases, in that order; junction bases with no gene match: 5. This CDR3 comprises 15 residues.

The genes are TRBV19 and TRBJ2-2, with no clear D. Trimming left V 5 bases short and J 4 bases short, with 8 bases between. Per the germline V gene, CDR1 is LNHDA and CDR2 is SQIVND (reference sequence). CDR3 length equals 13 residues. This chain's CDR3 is CASSPLPTGELFF. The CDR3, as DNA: TGTGCCAGTAGTCCTCTCCCCACCGGGGAGCTGTTTTTT.

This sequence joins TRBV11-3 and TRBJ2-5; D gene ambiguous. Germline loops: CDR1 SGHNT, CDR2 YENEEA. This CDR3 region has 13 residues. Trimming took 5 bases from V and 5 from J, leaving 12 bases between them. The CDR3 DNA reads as TGTGCCAGCAGCCTCCCCCCCGCGGAGACCCAGTACTTC. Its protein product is CASSLPPAETQYF.

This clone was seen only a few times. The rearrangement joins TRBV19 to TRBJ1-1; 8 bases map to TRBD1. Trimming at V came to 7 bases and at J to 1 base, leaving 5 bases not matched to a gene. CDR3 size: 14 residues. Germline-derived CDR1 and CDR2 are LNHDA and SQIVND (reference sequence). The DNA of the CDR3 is TGTGCCAGTACCATCGGACAGGGGAACACTGAAGCTTTCTTT. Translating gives CASTIGQGNTEAFF.

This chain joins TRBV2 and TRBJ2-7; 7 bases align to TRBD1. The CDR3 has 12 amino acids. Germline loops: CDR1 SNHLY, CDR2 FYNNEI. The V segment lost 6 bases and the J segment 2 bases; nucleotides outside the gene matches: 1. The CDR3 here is CASRGQPYEQYF. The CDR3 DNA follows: TGTGCCAGCAGGGGACAGCCCTACGAGCAGTACTTC.

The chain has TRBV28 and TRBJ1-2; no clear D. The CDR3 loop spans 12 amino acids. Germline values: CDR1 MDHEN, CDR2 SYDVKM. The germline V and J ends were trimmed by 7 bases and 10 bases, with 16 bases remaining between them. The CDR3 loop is CASNENHIPYTF. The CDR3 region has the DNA TGTGCCAGCAATGAAAACCACATTCCCTACACCTTC.

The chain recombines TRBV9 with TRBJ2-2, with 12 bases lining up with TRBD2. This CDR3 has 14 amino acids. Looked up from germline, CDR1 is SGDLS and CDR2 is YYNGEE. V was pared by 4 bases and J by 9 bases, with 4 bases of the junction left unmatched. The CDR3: CASSRTSGNRELFF. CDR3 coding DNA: TGTGCCAGCAGCAGGACTAGCGGGAACCGGGAGCTGTTTTTT.

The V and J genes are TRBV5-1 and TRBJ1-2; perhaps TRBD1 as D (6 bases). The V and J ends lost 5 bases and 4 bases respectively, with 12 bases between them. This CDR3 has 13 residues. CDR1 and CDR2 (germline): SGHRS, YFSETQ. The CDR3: CASSFGQLYGYTF. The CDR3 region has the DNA TGCGCCAGCAGTTTTGGACAGCTCTATGGCTACACCTTC.

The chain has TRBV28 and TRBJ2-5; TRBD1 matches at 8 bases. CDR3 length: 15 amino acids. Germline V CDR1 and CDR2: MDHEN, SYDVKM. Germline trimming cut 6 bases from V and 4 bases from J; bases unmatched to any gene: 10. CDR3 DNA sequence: TGTGCCAGCAGCCGAGGACAGGGAATGTTAGAGACCCAGTACTTC. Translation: CASSRGQGMLETQYF.

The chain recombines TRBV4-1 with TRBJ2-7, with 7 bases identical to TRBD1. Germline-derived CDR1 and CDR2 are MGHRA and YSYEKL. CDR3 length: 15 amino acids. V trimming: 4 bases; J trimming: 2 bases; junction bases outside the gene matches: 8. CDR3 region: CASSLHPGQAYEQYF. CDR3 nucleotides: TGCGCCAGCAGCCTACACCCCGGACAGGCCTACGAGCAGTACTTC.

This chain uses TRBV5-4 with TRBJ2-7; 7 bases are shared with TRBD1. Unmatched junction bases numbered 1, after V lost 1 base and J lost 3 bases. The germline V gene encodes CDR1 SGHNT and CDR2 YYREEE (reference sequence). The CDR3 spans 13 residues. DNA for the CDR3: TGTGCCAGCAGCTTGAGGGACAGCTACGAGCAGTACTTC. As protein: CASSLRDSYEQYF.

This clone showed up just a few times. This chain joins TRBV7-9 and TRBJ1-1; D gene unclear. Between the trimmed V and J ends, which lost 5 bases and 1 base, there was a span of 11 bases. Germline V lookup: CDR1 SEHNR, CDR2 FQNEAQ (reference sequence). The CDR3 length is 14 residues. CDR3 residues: CASSLNPTNTEAFF. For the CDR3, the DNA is TGTGCCAGCAGCCTCAATCCTACGAACACTGAAGCTTTCTTT.

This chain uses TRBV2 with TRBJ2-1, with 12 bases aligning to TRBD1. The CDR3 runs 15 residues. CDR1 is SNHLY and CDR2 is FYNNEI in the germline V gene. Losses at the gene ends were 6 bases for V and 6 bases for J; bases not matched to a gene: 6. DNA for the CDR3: TGTGCCAGCAGAACCGGGACAGGGGGCTCCAATGAGCAGTTCTTC. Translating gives CASRTGTGGSNEQFF.

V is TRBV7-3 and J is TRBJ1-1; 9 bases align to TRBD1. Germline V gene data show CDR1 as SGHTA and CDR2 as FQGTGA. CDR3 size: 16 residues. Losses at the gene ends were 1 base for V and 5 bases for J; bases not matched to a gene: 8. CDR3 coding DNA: TGTGCCAGCAGCTTAATGGGACAGGGCCCGTTGACTGAAGCTTTCTTT. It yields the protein CASSLMGQGPLTEAFF.

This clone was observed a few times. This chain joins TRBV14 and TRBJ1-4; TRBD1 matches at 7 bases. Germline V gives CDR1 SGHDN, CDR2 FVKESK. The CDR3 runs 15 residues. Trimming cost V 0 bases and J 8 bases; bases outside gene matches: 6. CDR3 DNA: TGTGCCAGCAGCCAAGATTTAAGGACAGGAGAAAAACTGTTTTTT. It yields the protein CASSQDLRTGEKLFF.

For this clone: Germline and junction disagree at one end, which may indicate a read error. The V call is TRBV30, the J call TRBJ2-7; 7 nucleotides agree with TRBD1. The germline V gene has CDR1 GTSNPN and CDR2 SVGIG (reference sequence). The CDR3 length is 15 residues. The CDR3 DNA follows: TGTGCCTGGAGTGTAGGGGGACAGCTACCCTACGAGCAGTGCTTC. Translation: CAWSVGGQLPYEQCF.

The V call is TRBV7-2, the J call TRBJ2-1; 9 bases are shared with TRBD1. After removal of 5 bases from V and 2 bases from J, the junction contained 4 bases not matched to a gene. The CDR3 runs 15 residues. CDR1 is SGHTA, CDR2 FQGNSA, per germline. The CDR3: CASSTDRGPYNEQFF. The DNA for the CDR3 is TGTGCCAGCAGCACGGACAGGGGACCCTACAATGAGCAGTTCTTC. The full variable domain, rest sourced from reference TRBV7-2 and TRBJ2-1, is GAGVSQSPSNKVTEKGKDVELRCDPISGHTALYWYRQSLGQGLEFLIYFQGNSAPDKSGLPSDRFSAERTGGSVSTLTIQRTQQEDSAVYLCASSTDRGPYNEQFFGPGTRLTVL.

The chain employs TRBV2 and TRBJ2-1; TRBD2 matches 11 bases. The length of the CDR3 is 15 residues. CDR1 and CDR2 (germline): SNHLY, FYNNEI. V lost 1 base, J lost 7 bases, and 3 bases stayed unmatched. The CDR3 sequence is CASSEELAGVNEQFF. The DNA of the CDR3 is TGTGCCAGCAGTGAAGAACTAGCGGGAGTTAATGAGCAGTTCTTC.

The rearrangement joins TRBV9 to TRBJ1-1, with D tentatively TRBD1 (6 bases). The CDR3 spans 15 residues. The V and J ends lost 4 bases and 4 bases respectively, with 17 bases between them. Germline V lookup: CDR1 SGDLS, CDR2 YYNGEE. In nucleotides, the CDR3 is TGTGCCAGCAGCCCCCGGCCAGGGGATACCACTGAAGCTTTCTTT. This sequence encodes CASSPRPGDTTEAFF.

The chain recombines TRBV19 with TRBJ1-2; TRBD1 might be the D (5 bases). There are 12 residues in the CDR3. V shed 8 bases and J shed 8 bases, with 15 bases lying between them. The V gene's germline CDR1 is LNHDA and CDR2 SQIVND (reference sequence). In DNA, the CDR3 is TGTGCCAGTGGGGCCAATCTGCGGGGCTACACCTTC. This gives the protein CASGANLRGYTF.

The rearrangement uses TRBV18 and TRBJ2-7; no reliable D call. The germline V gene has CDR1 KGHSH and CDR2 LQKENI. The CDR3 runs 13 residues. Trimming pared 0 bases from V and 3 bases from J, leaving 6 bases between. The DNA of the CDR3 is TGTGCCAGCTCACCACCGATCGGCTACGAGCAGTACTTC. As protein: CASSPPIGYEQYF.

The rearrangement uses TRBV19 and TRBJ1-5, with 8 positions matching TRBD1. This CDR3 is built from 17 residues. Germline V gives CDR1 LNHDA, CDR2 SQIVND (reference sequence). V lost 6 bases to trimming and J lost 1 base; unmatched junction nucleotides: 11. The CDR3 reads CASSARDRRTSNQPQHF. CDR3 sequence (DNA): TGTGCCAGTAGCGCCAGGGACAGGAGGACGAGCAATCAGCCCCAGCATTTT. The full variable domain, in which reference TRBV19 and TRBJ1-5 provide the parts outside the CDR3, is DGGITQSPKYLFRKEGQNVTLSCEQNLNHDAMYWYRQDPGQGLRLIYYSQIVNDFQKGDIAEGYSVSREKKESFPLTVTSAQKNPTAFYLCASSARDRRTSNQPQHFGDGTRLSIL.

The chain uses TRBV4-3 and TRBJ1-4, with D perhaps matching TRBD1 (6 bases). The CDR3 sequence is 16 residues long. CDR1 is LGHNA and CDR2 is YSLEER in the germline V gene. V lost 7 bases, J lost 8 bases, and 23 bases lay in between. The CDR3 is CASKFDPGAPGEKLFF. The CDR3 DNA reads TGCGCCAGCAAATTCGATCCAGGGGCCCCGGGGGAAAAACTGTTTTTT.